Presented here are 8 T cell receptor beta chains from one specimen sequenced in a study of CD8 T cell repertoires and HIV-1 epitope variants. The method was immunoSEQ multiplex PCR; TCRdb's version includes in-frame clones alone and lacks a portion of them. The data hold approximately 5,200 clones, with around 62% observed a single time. What these receptors recognize is not known. Sequencing was performed on cultured CD8+ T cells derived from PBMCs. The receptors derive from a male donor with HIV.

This clone was counted between two and nine times. The chain combines TRBV5-4 with TRBJ2-3, with D possibly TRBD2 on 7 matching bases. Trimming shortened V by 1 base and J by 4 bases, and 13 bases separated the two germline ends. CDR3 length equals 15 residues. Germline lookup yields CDR1 SGHNT and CDR2 YYREEE (reference sequence). In DNA, the CDR3 is TGTGCCAGCAGCTTGTCGGCGGGGGCACCAGATACGCAGTATTTT. Protein product: CASSLSAGAPDTQYF. Full variable domain (rest looked up from reference TRBV5-4 and TRBJ2-3): ETGVTQSPTHLIKTRGQQVTLRCSSQSGHNTVSWYQQALGQGPQFIFQYYREEENGRGNFPPRFSGLQFPNYSSELNVNALELDDSALYLCASSLSAGAPDTQYFGPGTRLTVL.

The chain carries TRBV19 and TRBJ2-1, with D uncertain. Germline V gene lookup returns CDR1 LNHDA and CDR2 SQIVND (reference sequence). Trimming took 3 bases from V and 5 from J, leaving 8 bases between them. The CDR3 contains 13 residues. CDR3 in amino acids: CASSIMSDNEQFF. In nucleotides, the CDR3 is TGTGCCAGTAGTATTATGTCCGACAATGAGCAGTTCTTC.

The chain uses TRBV6-5 and TRBJ2-7, with D perhaps matching TRBD2 (7 bases). Germline CDR1 MNHEY, CDR2 SVGAGI. V was cut by 4 bases and J by 5 bases, with 12 bases left in between. CDR3 length: 13 amino acids. The CDR3 coding sequence is TGTGCCAGCAGTTTTATAGGGGGGGACGAGCAGTACTTC. Its translation is CASSFIGGDEQYF.

V usage is TRBV28 and J usage is TRBJ1-4, with TRBD1 matching 8 bases. Trimming took 5 bases from V and 6 from J; bases not matched to a gene: 8. This CDR3 region has 15 residues. Per the germline V gene, CDR1 is MDHEN and CDR2 is SYDVKM. Here the CDR3 reads CASSTDRDDHEKLFF. The CDR3 DNA sequence: TGTGCCAGCAGTACGGACAGGGATGATCATGAAAAACTGTTTTTT.

J is TRBJ2-7 and V is TRBV7-9; unclear D gene. The CDR3 consists of 13 residues. Trimming cost V 6 bases and J 1 base, with 10 bases left between them. Germline V gene data show CDR1 as SEHNR and CDR2 as FQNEAQ (reference sequence). In nucleotides, the CDR3 is TGTGCCAGCAGTCCCCCGACATCCTACGAGCAGTACTTC. Translating it yields CASSPPTSYEQYF. Combining the CDR3 with reference TRBV7-9 and TRBJ2-7 gives the whole variable domain DTGVSQNPRHKITKRGQNVTFRCDPISEHNRLYWYRQTLGQGPEFLTYFQNEAQLEKSRLLSDRFSAERPKGSFSTLEIQRTEQGDSAMYLCASSPPTSYEQYFGPGTRLTVT.

J is TRBJ2-7 and V is TRBV5-4, with TRBD1 matching over 8 bases. Germline CDR1 and CDR2: SGHNT and YYREEE (reference sequence). The CDR3 is 13 amino acids. Trimming removed 0 bases from V and 5 bases from J; junction bases left unmatched: 1. The CDR3 bases are TGTGCCAGCAGCTTGGGACAGGGGAACGAGCAGTACTTC. Its protein product is CASSLGQGNEQYF. Full variable domain (rest looked up from reference TRBV5-4 and TRBJ2-7): ETGVTQSPTHLIKTRGQQVTLRCSSQSGHNTVSWYQQALGQGPQFIFQYYREEENGRGNFPPRFSGLQFPNYSSELNVNALELDDSALYLCASSLGQGNEQYFGPGTRLTVT.

The chain has TRBV29-1 and TRBJ2-7; D is ambiguous. There are 13 residues in the CDR3. V was cut by 6 bases and J by 6 bases, with 18 bases left in between. CDR1 is SQVTM, CDR2 ANQGSEA, per germline. The CDR3 loop reads CSVRVPFLSEQYF. CDR3 in DNA: TGCAGCGTCAGAGTGCCCTTCCTCTCCGAGCAGTACTTC.

V usage is TRBV30 and J usage is TRBJ1-5; 7 positions agree with TRBD1. Germline V gives CDR1 GTSNPN, CDR2 SVGIG (reference sequence). V lost 2 bases to trimming and J lost 7 bases; unmatched junction nucleotides: 11. CDR3 size: 15 residues. CDR3 in DNA: TGTGCCTGGAGTTCTGGGACAGCCCAGGGGCAGCCCCAGCATTTT. Encoded protein: CAWSSGTAQGQPQHF.